This TCR beta chain was found in a study of T cell repertoires in ileal Crohn's disease. Specified time point: proximal margin of the surgical specimen (macroscopically non-inflamed). Germline values: CDR1 SGHDN, CDR2 FVKESK. The CDR3 is 13 amino acids. V lost 5 bases and J 2 bases, leaving 9 bases between the germline ends. A remark on this clone: Its antigen is undetermined.

Only in-frame clones appear in the TCRdb table, and some are missing; sequencing was by immunoSEQ multiplex PCR. This sample has just over 2,000 clones, with roughly 80% found just once. Study-wide findings and caveats: Every patient over 26.8% clonality showed endoscopic recurrence.

The origin of this receptor is an adult with Crohn's disease. Sequencing used ileal tissue. V and J are TRBV14 and TRBJ1-2; D might be TRBD1 (6 bases). The CDR3 loop reads CASSAGTNYGYTF. The CDR3 nucleotides read TGTGCCAGCAGCGCCGGGACAAACTATGGCTACACCTTC.